Reported below is one T cell receptor beta chain. Antigen specificity is unknown. The data belong to a study of T cell repertoires in cytomegalovirus infection. Across the study: From public TCR beta signatures came an indication of both CMV infection and matching HLA type.

This CDR3 region has 15 residues. With 4 bases clipped from V and 8 bases from J, the junction kept 4 bases outside the gene matches. Germline values: CDR1 SGHTA, CDR2 FQGNSA. TCRdb ran MiXCR on the reads and lists one entry per CDR3 protein. Of about 530,000 distinct CDR3 sequences in the sample, about 25% were seen once. Study-wide results and limits: In two of eight donors, the top clonotype was HLA-C-restricted CMV-specific. Summed frequency of public TCR beta families distinguished CMV carriers with the relevant HLA.

The chain employs TRBV7-2 and TRBJ2-4; 14 bases are a match to TRBD2. The specimen sequenced was PBMCs. The receptor's source is a human donor in good health (CMV status not recorded). Some clones in this sample may be carry-over from other donors' samples. Here the CDR3 DNA reads TGTGCCAGCAGCTCCGGGACTAGCGGGAGTTACATTCAGTACTTC. Protein sequence: CASSSGTSGSYIQYF.